This TCR beta chain was profiled in a study of shared T cell receptors in the human thymus. The CDR3 runs 15 residues. V trimming: 6 bases; J trimming: 2 bases; junction bases outside the gene matches: 8. CDR1 is MDHEN and CDR2 is SYDVKM in the germline V gene. Repertoires were generated with immunoSEQ multiplex PCR, while TCRdb's copy carries only in-frame clones and drops some. The sample shows 500,000 to 750,000 clones, over 75% of them seen only once. These sequences were also reported in another study, on human thymus T cells. In that study: Thymus pieces cut out during corrective heart surgery were the tissue that was used. There were highly overlapping thymic repertoires among unrelated individuals, as related research reported.

This TCR came from a boy younger than two with a congenital heart defect. Sequencing was carried out using thymocytes. The rearrangement uses TRBV28 and TRBJ2-3, with 7 bases identical to TRBD2. CDR3 amino acids: CASRRPGGFTDTQYF. The DNA for the CDR3 is TGTGCCAGCAGAAGACCGGGAGGTTTCACAGATACGCAGTATTTT.